The following is a TCR beta chain sequence with its context. Which antigen it targets is not known. No base quality information exists; no much larger clone differs at one position. This record belongs to a study of shared clonotypes between healthy human individuals (dated by TCRdb to the early 2020s). For the study in its entirety: A couple of women and a few men aged 18 to 49 years were included in the cohort. For each donor, three plates each were used for CD4 naive and CD4 memory, two plates were used for CD8 naive, and one plate was used for CD8 memory. The study deeply sequenced blood TCR repertoires of several healthy adults to estimate repertoire size and the extent of clonotype sharing between individuals. To increase sequencing depth and limit assay-specific biases, different laboratories used diverse techniques to prepare libraries and sequence TCR repertoires. Per donor, leukapheresis produced somewhere between about 0.94 and 9 billion PBMCs. The paper as a whole reports these results and caveats: Pairwise subsampling led to the expectation that sequencing depth would affect the degree of clonotype sharing among donors. Across a few donors, approximately 4.9% of naive CD4, approximately 3.5% of naive CD8, about 2.3% of memory CD4, and about 0.4% of memory CD8 clonotypes were shared. Clonotypes shared by all four sorted-subset donors showed higher generation probabilities than non-shared clonotypes. Rarefaction of sorted-subset datasets indicated incomplete sequencing despite the large sequencing depth. Larger estimated clonotype richness was generally found for naive subsets than for memory subsets. Because the study included a small number of donors, the genetic and exposure-history diversity represented was limited. Only blood was sampled, and tissue TCR repertoires likely differ from those in blood.

Using the deep immunoSEQ assay, TCR CDR3 regions were amplified from genomic DNA by multiplex PCR. Extracted genomic DNA from each cell subset was spread evenly across all wells of several immunoSEQ 96-well plates, with each plate serving as a replicate. For sorted subsets, roughly 200 ng of genomic DNA, equivalent to some 30,000 T cell genomes, went into each replicate PCR. The purified libraries were quantified using a Qubit 3.0 fluorometer, sized with a Bioanalyzer 2100, and then quantified again using the KAPA Library Quantification kit. Every immunoSEQ 96-well plate was sequenced on a dedicated single-read 150-cycle Illumina NextSeq 550 flow cell. From the authors' description of their analysis: The immunoSEQ output contained only junctional sequences without quality scores, so filtering could not match that applied to full-length reads. To assign V/J genes and CDR3, sequences were annotated using PyIR, a Python wrapper for IgBLAST v1.9, with IMGT germline references. Reads with weak V/J assignments (E-value above 1e-6), missing CDR3, stop codons, out-of-frame junctions, or ambiguous translated residues were removed. V3J clonotypes were defined by identical inferred V gene, J gene, and CDR3 amino acid sequence. Percentage overlap between repertoires was computed as shared unique clonotypes divided by the size of the smaller repertoire. Repertoire richness was assessed with RTK rarefaction, the Chao1 estimator, and Recon v2.1 estimates of unobserved clonotypes. For all TCRbeta clonotypes obtained by the gDNA method from a few donors, generation probabilities were computed with OLGA. TCRdb's version of the immuneACCESS table is confined to in-frame rearrangements and falls short of the full clone set. An unresolved V gene accounts for under half of the shortfall where checked; the remainder is of unknown origin. That table is the source of V, J and clone size, and D and trimming were worked out from the DNA. In all, the sample holds about 2.1 million clones, and about 94% of those were seen once. In total, the top ten clones hold approximately 1.7% of the sample.

For the CD8 naive samples, CD45RO-negative cells were positively selected for CCR7, yielding a CD45RA+CCR7+ population from which TemRA cells were excluded. Donors were healthy HIV-negative adults with no recently reported acute infections or vaccinations. Every donor was a Caucasian adult residing in Nashville, Tennessee, USA. After blood collection by leukapheresis, PBMCs were isolated using Ficoll-Histopaque density gradient centrifugation and then cryopreserved in the vapor phase of liquid nitrogen. Purity and quantity of every magnetically sorted T cell population were checked by analytical flow cytometry. Genomic DNA was isolated from every sorted fraction and measured by UV absorbance on a Nanodrop 2000c. Material: naive CD8+ T cells from PBMCs. Per the publication, the cell subset or site label means: CD45RA+CCR7+. The TCR sequence derives from a man between 18 and 35 years old in good health. Some clones in this sample may be carry-over from other donors' samples.

The DNA sequence reads TGTGCCAGCAACGGCGGGGCGGGGAATGAGCAGTTCTTC. Translation gives CASNGGAGNEQFF. The chain is assembled from TRBV27 and TRBJ2-1, and perhaps TRBD2 as D gene, on 6 matching bases. Between the V and J ends, shortened by 7 bases and 7 bases respectively, the junction contains 14 bases. From the cysteine up to the phenylalanine, the CDR3 has a length of 13 residues. Just the 39-base CDR3 DNA is kept, in frame starting at base 1. CDR1 and CDR2, per the germline V gene (reference sequence), are MNHEY and SMNVEV.